The clone carrying this T cell receptor (beta chain) was picked up many times. The antigen is not known. The data derive from a study of T cells in Graves' hyperthyroidism and ophthalmopathy. The study, taken as a whole, reports: Most expanded thyroid clonotypes above 0.001 recurred in blood. Ophthalmopathy stood apart from stable hyperthyroidism in a 13 V-J model.

RNA transcripts yielded amplified TCR beta CDR3 regions. The HTBI primer set drove a first-round RT-PCR of the TCR CDR3. TCRdb reanalysed the multiplex PCR reads using MiXCR and keeps one entry per CDR3 protein. The sample has hundreds of thousands of distinct CDR3 sequences, 14% to 15% seen once. The origin of this receptor is a middle-aged woman with Graves' ophthalmopathy. Sequences were obtained from blood.

CDR3 loop: CATSPRGNRGRSYGYTF. The CDR3 DNA reads TGTGCCACCAGCCCGAGGGGTAACAGGGGGCGCAGCTATGGCTACACCTTC. V and J are TRBV15 and TRBJ1-2, with 9 bases fitting TRBD1. J lost 4 bases, V lost 5 bases, and 14 bases had no gene match. Germline V gene sequence: CDR1 LNHNV, CDR2 YYDKDF (reference sequence). This CDR3 is 17 amino acids long.